Listed below are T cell receptor beta chains from one sample, sequenced in a study of T cell clonotyping in hematopoietic cell transplantation. Some clones are missing from TCRdb's copy, which holds only in-frame ones; the method was immunoSEQ multiplex PCR. The data contain 10,000 to 15,000 clones, about nine tenths of them singletons. Sample: PBMCs, taken 100 days after allogeneic stem cell transplant. The origin of the receptors is a female patient aged 50-59 years who had an allogeneic stem cell transplant from an unrelated donor, so the T cells may come from the graft donor. Some clones in this sample may be carry-over from other donors' samples. CDR3s include the opening cysteine and the closing phenylalanine or tryptophan. Each record gives: D gene, V gene, J gene, CDR3 protein. A D gene is named only where the DNA matches it firmly.

TRBD1	TRBV10-2	TRBJ2-2	CASSTGGVGELFF
-	TRBV5-1	TRBJ1-2	CASSLGGAQGYGYTF
-	TRBV5-4	TRBJ2-7	CASSRGVDEQYF
-	TRBV7-2	TRBJ2-7	CASSQGPAYEQYF
-	TRBV7-9	TRBJ2-5	CALRPQGFETQYF
-	TRBV2	TRBJ2-5	CASSFLGGLKTQYF
-	TRBV30	TRBJ1-2	CAWTKAGVKDGYTF
TRBD2	TRBV7-2	TRBJ2-2	CASSLGRGGQGGELFF
-	TRBV6-5	TRBJ1-1	CASSTVENTEAFF
-	TRBV21-1	TRBJ2-3	CASLGTPNF
TRBD2	TRBV27	TRBJ2-7	CASSQRLAGGRPYEQYF
TRBD1	TRBV5-4	TRBJ2-7	CASSSRGQGRAWPYEQYF
-	TRBV9	TRBJ1-5	CASSAHTNQPQHF
TRBD1	TRBV6-6	TRBJ1-1	CASSYSRTGNTEAFF
TRBD1	TRBV6-1	TRBJ1-1	CASKRDRGGTEAFF
-	TRBV2	TRBJ1-1	CASERQRDTEAFF
-	TRBV7-9	TRBJ2-7	CASSFNGGNEQYF
-	TRBV19	TRBJ1-4	CASNLGGAGKLFF
-	TRBV4-2	TRBJ1-6	CASSQGRNGNSPLHF
-	TRBV4-2	TRBJ1-2	CASSQGSYSYGYTF
-	TRBV29-1	TRBJ2-3	CSVDRKPDTQYF
TRBD2	TRBV28	TRBJ2-3	CASHLTAGGTDTQYF
TRBD2	TRBV7-2	TRBJ2-7	CASSLYAGGPYEQYF
-	TRBV30	TRBJ1-5	CAWSSATEHQPQHF
TRBD1	TRBV5-4	TRBJ1-1	CASSSPGQGFTEAFF
TRBD2	TRBV5-1	TRBJ2-2	CASSLLSGSSTGELFF
-	TRBV2	TRBJ1-3	CASSEVGSGNTIYF
-	TRBV19	TRBJ1-1	CASRQGGENTEAFF
-	TRBV11-2	TRBJ1-1	CASSLAPGLNTEAFF
TRBD1	TRBV30	TRBJ1-2	CAWGQGQNYGYTF
TRBD2	TRBV15	TRBJ2-7	CATSKGRREGLSYEQYF
-	TRBV6-8	TRBJ2-7	CASSQTDTHYEQYF
-	TRBV27	TRBJ2-7	CASSPQRWYSYEQYF
TRBD1	TRBV7-9	TRBJ1-2	CASSLVITGALNYGYTF
TRBD1	TRBV30	TRBJ1-5	CAWSVTGSNQPQHF
TRBD2	TRBV4-1	TRBJ2-3	CASSQPRGVGTPADF
-	TRBV2	TRBJ2-7	CASSVEGTSYEQYF
-	TRBV5-1	TRBJ1-6	CASSLAFGGLPYNSPLHF
-	TRBV30	TRBJ2-7	CAWSATTLTYEQYF
-	TRBV9	TRBJ1-6	CASSAGTGNSPLHF
-	TRBV7-8	TRBJ1-1	CASSPAGRRTEAFF
TRBD2	TRBV7-3	TRBJ2-1	CASSSQPIGTSGYNEQFF